One and the same sample provided the 11 T cell receptor beta chains below, sequenced in a study of cytomegalovirus exposure and HLA in healthy donors. PCR used 60 Vbeta primers and 13 Jbeta primers. Only in-frame clones appear in the TCRdb table, and some are missing; sequencing was by immunoSEQ multiplex PCR. The table shows around 150,000 clones, with about 75% occurring only once. The sample was PBMCs. Source of these receptors: a female donor in good health and CMV-seronegative.

The gene calls are TRBV10-1 and TRBJ1-1, with TRBD1 matching over 8 bases. This CDR3 has 16 amino acids. Germline-derived CDR1 and CDR2 are WNHNN and SYGVQD (reference sequence). V was pared by 0 bases and J by 4 bases, with 7 bases of the junction left unmatched. CDR3 amino acids: CASSESGQGRGTEAFF. The CDR3 DNA is TGCGCCAGCAGTGAGTCAGGACAGGGACGGGGCACTGAAGCTTTCTTT.

V usage is TRBV6-5 and J usage is TRBJ1-2; D remains unclear. The V and J ends lost 10 bases and 2 bases respectively, with 20 bases between them. Per germline, CDR1 MNHEY and CDR2 SVGAGI. The CDR3 has 15 residues. The CDR3 is CATQGSMDRNYGYTF. The CDR3 nucleotides are TGTGCCACCCAAGGGAGTATGGACCGCAACTATGGCTACACCTTC.

The rearrangement links TRBV27 to TRBJ2-1, with a weak D call TRBD2 (6 bases). Germline V gene lookup returns CDR1 MNHEY and CDR2 SMNVEV (reference sequence). The CDR3 runs 14 residues. Trimming shortened V by 3 bases and J by 7 bases, and 13 bases separated the two germline ends. The CDR3 DNA is TGTGCCAGCAGTTTGCTAGCGTGGGGGAATGAGCAGTTCTTC. Translated: CASSLLAWGNEQFF.

The chain has TRBV6-1 and TRBJ1-6, with 11 positions matching TRBD1. Germline V gene data show CDR1 as MNHNS and CDR2 as SASEGT. The ends lost 5 bases at V and 11 bases at J; junction bases unmatched: 5. This CDR3 has 14 residues. The CDR3 DNA reads TGTGCCAGCAGTTCGGACAGGGGGCGAACACCCCTCCACTTT. This codes for CASSSDRGRTPLHF.

The V and J genes are TRBV19 and TRBJ2-7, with a possible D match to TRBD2 (5 bases). Germline CDR1 is LNHDA and CDR2 is SQIVND (reference sequence). The V gene lost 3 bases and the J gene lost 5 bases, with 11 bases spanning the gap. This CDR3 spans 13 amino acids. The CDR3 spells CASSIAGHHEQYF. CDR3 nucleotide sequence: TGTGCCAGTAGTATTGCGGGTCACCACGAGCAGTACTTC.

V usage is TRBV27 and J usage is TRBJ1-6; 8 bases align to TRBD1. V shed 0 bases, J shed 5 bases, and the junction held 9 bases outside the gene matches. Looked up from germline, CDR1 is MNHEY and CDR2 is SMNVEV (reference sequence). This CDR3 region has 18 residues. CDR3: CASSLSRDRLDHNSPLHF. The CDR3 DNA follows: TGTGCCAGCAGTTTATCCCGGGACAGGCTAGACCATAATTCACCCCTCCACTTT.

This chain connects TRBV4-1 to TRBJ2-7; 8 bases agree with TRBD2. V shed 1 base and J 0 bases; nucleotides not matched to a gene: 5. Germline-derived CDR1 and CDR2 are MGHRA and YSYEKL. The CDR3 is 16 amino acids. CDR3 sequence reads: CASSQGLAWSSYEQYF. The CDR3 bases are TGCGCCAGCAGCCAAGGACTAGCGTGGAGCTCCTACGAGCAGTACTTC.

This sequence joins TRBV18 and TRBJ2-1, with D unresolved. The CDR3 runs to 16 residues. CDR1 and CDR2 from the germline V gene are KGHSH and LQKENI. V lost 2 bases and J 0 bases, leaving 11 bases between the germline ends. CDR3 amino acids: CASSPEAVRSYNEQFF. The CDR3 DNA follows: TGTGCCAGCTCACCAGAAGCTGTTCGCTCCTACAATGAGCAGTTCTTC.

This sequence joins TRBV5-1 and TRBJ1-2; no firm D call. The germline V gene has CDR1 SGHRS and CDR2 YFSETQ. V was shortened by 0 bases and J by 6 bases, with 15 bases between the two germline ends. The CDR3 is 15 amino acids. The CDR3 sequence is CASSLAAGGGHGYTF. CDR3 in DNA: TGCGCCAGCAGCTTGGCGGCGGGAGGCGGACATGGCTACACCTTC.

The chain is built from TRBV29-1 and TRBJ1-1, with D possibly matching TRBD1 (6 bases). Trimming stripped 4 bases from V and 4 bases from J, with 13 bases between. The CDR3 length is 13 residues. Germline V lookup: CDR1 SQVTM, CDR2 ANQGSEA. CDR3 in DNA: TGCAGCGTTGTCAGGGGAAAGGGCACTGAAGCTTTCTTT. Translated: CSVVRGKGTEAFF.

The chain joins TRBV5-6 to TRBJ2-7, with 10 bases identical to TRBD1. Trimming at V came to 1 base and at J to 7 bases, leaving 11 bases not matched to a gene. This CDR3 comprises 16 residues. In germline, CDR1 is SGHDT, CDR2 YYEEEE. The CDR3 region has the DNA TGTGCCAGCAGCTTGCTGTCCGGGACAGGGGATATAGAGCAGTACTTC. Its protein product is CASSLLSGTGDIEQYF. The complete variable domain, with remaining parts taken from reference TRBV5-6 and TRBJ2-7, reads DAGVTQSPTHLIKTRGQQVTLRCSPKSGHDTVSWYQQALGQGPQFIFQYYEEEERQRGNFPDRFSGHQFPNYSSELNVNALLLGDSALYLCASSLLSGTGDIEQYFGPGTRLTVT.